This T cell receptor (beta chain) was sequenced during a study of CD8+ T cells in alopecia areata. Comments on this clone: Its target is unknown.

Isolated RNA was reverse transcribed into cDNA used as the sequencing template. Profiled with immunoSEQ multiplex PCR; TCRdb holds only in-frame clones, not every one. The sample holds some 180,000 clones, around 50% seen once. The CDR3 length is 15 residues. The germline V and J ends were trimmed by 0 bases and 2 bases, with 9 bases remaining between them. CDR1 is MGHDK and CDR2 is SYGVNS in the germline V gene. Study-wide results and caveats: Lesional scalp, especially alopecia totalis/universalis, showed higher clonality than normal scalp. TCRs were shared less clearly across patients than in mice, possibly for HLA-related reasons. Sequences from scalp samples also cover resident alphabeta T cells of normal skin.

PBMCs served as the source from which CD4+ and CD8+ T cells were sorted. The specimen was CD8+ T cells sorted from blood. The rearrangement links TRBV25-1 to TRBJ2-3, with D unclear. The TCR was taken from a human donor in good health. The chain's CDR3 is CASSEYDRATDTQYF. CDR3 coding DNA: TGTGCCAGCAGTGAATATGACCGCGCCACAGATACGCAGTATTTT.